Below are 28 T cell receptor beta chains sequenced from a single sample in a study of metastatic and nonmetastatic thyroid tumors. Prior to thyroid surgery, none of the patients had received any treatment. MiXCR was used by TCRdb to re-call the PCR reads. Here the sample spans 24,000 or so clones, 10% to 15% being singletons. Sequencing input: blood. These receptors all stem from a female donor with papillary thyroid cancer or a benign thyroid nodule (not recorded which). Some clones in this sample may be carry-over from other donors' samples.

The sample holds many counts of this clone. The genes are TRBV6-1 and TRBJ2-5; D might be TRBD1 or TRBD2, each matching 7 bases. From germline, CDR1 is MNHNS and CDR2 SASEGT. Deletions cut 5 bases from V and 4 bases from J, with 20 bases between. CDR3 length: 16 amino acids. CDR3 in amino acids: CASSSPTTGRGETQYF. The CDR3 nucleotides are TGTGCCAGCAGTAGCCCGACGACAGGGAGGGGAGAGACCCAGTACTTC.

Concerning this clone: This CDR3 fails to terminate in the conserved phenylalanine or tryptophan, so it likely reflects a read error. The gene calls are TRBV20-1 and TRBJ2-7; D perhaps matches TRBD2 (6 bases). Germline V CDR1 and CDR2: DFQATT, SNEGSKA (reference sequence). The CDR3 sequence is 13 residues long. V lost 6 bases, J lost 9 bases, and 21 bases lay in between. The chain's CDR3 is CSAYEGQRDWQYS. DNA for the CDR3: TGCAGTGCGTATGAGGGGCAGAGGGACTGGCAGTACTCC.

Comments on this clone: Sequence at one end of the junction differs from germline and may be a read error. The chain combines TRBV2 with TRBJ1-6; D is possibly TRBD1 (5 bases). Germline V gene lookup returns CDR1 SNHLY and CDR2 FYNNEI. This CDR3 is built from 20 residues. The CDR3 DNA follows: TGTGCCAGAAGTGCCCTCCGTAAGGGACCTTTTGTCTCCTATAATTCACCCCTCCACTTT. Translating it yields CARSALRKGPFVSYNSPLHF.

This clone was seen at least ten times. The chain carries TRBV10-1 and TRBJ2-2; a possible D gene is TRBD1 (7 bases). The V and J ends lost 8 bases and 0 bases respectively, with 10 bases between them. The CDR3 contains 14 residues. Germline lookup yields CDR1 WNHNN and CDR2 SYGVQD (reference sequence). CDR3 sequence reads: CASGGTANTGELFF. CDR3 nucleotide sequence: TGCGCCAGCGGCGGGACAGCGAACACCGGGGAGCTGTTTTTT.

This clone was counted ten times or more. The chain recombines TRBV11-2 with TRBJ2-1, with TRBD2 identical over 9 bases. This CDR3 has 16 amino acids. Germline lookup yields CDR1 SGHAT and CDR2 FQNNGV. The ends lost 5 bases at V and 3 bases at J; junction bases unmatched: 8. Here the CDR3 DNA reads TGTGCCAGCAGCCTAAATAGCGGGAGTAGCTACAATGAGCAGTTCTTC. As protein: CASSLNSGSSYNEQFF.

This clone was found many times. A much larger clone lies one base from this, so it may be a read error. The chain links TRBV19 to TRBJ2-1; 8 bases agree with TRBD2. The CDR3 is 16 residues long. CDR1 and CDR2 from the germline V gene are LNHDA and SQIVND (reference sequence). The CDR3 sequence: CANSIPPAGVFNEQFF. The CDR3 nucleotides read TGTGCCAATAGTATACCGCCAGCGGGAGTGTTCAATGAGCAGTTCTTC.

This clone was observed at least ten times. The J gene is TRBJ2-7, the V gene TRBV5-6, with 12 bases that match TRBD1. The CDR3 is made up of 18 amino acids. Germline CDR1 and CDR2: SGHDT and YYEEEE. V lost 4 bases and J lost 3; bases outside the gene matches: 14. CDR3 sequence: CASSTTGQGAQRFYEQYF. Written as DNA, the CDR3 is TGTGCCAGCAGCACCACGGGACAGGGGGCCCAAAGATTCTACGAGCAGTACTTC.

Of note for this clone: Germline is not matched at one junction end, which may reflect a read error. The chain joins TRBV20-1 to TRBJ2-5, with 7 bases lining up with TRBD1. Germline values: CDR1 DFQATT, CDR2 SNEGSKA (reference sequence). CDR3 length: 13 residues. CDR3 loop: CSDRNRGQETQYF. The CDR3 bases are TGCAGTGATAGAAACAGGGGCCAAGAGACCCAATACTTC.

The V gene is TRBV20-1, the J gene TRBJ2-1; no firm D call. CDR1 and CDR2 from the germline V gene are DFQATT and SNEGSKA (reference sequence). This CDR3 region has 11 residues. Trimming stripped 6 bases from V and 3 bases from J, with 6 bases between. The CDR3 DNA reads as TGCAGTGCGGCAGGCTACAATGAGCAGTTCTTC. Translating gives CSAAGYNEQFF.

This clone came up many times. The gene calls are TRBV18 and TRBJ2-3; D call uncertain. This CDR3 has 12 residues. Germline lookup yields CDR1 KGHSH and CDR2 LQKENI. Trimming removed 3 bases from V and 2 bases from J, with 3 bases in between. The CDR3 region has the DNA TGTGCCAGCTCACCCTACACAGATACGCAGTATTTT. As protein: CASSPYTDTQYF.

This clone was seen repeatedly, ten times or more. The same CDR3 can be traced to other DNA sequences in this sample. The chain recombines TRBV6-4 with TRBJ2-1; 10 bases match TRBD2. The V and J ends lost 5 bases and 4 bases, in that order; junction bases with no gene match: 14. The CDR3 sequence is 18 residues long. Germline V gives CDR1 MRHNA, CDR2 SNTAGT. CDR3 DNA sequence: TGTGCCAGCAGTCCCCACGGACTTAGCGGGAGGCCTTACAATGAGCAGTTCTTC. Amino acids: CASSPHGLSGRPYNEQFF.

Worth noting for this clone: This may come from a read error, since a much larger clone is one base off. The sample carries other DNA sequences with the same CDR3. The gene calls are TRBV29-1 and TRBJ2-7; possibly TRBD1 for D (6 bases). The CDR3 is made up of 12 amino acids. The V gene's germline CDR1 is SQVTM and CDR2 ANQGSEA. The CDR3 DNA reads TGCAGCGCCCTGGACAGACTCTACGAGCAGTATTTC. Residues: CSALDRLYEQYF.

This clone appeared many times. V usage is TRBV5-4 and J usage is TRBJ2-5, with TRBD2 matching over 9 bases. The CDR3 totals 16 residues. V gave up 1 base and J gave up 5 bases; unmatched junction bases: 9. Germline CDR1 and CDR2: SGHNT and YYREEE (reference sequence). CDR3 DNA: TGTGCCAGCAGCTTGCCCAGCGGGAGGCCAGGGGAGACCCAGTACTTC. Translated: CASSLPSGRPGETQYF.

In its sample, this clone was seen many times. This chain joins TRBV9 and TRBJ2-5; possibly TRBD2 for D (7 bases). Germline-derived CDR1 and CDR2 are SGDLS and YYNGEE. V shed 2 bases and J shed 2 bases, with 16 bases lying between them. The CDR3 contains 16 residues. This chain's CDR3 is CASSVQGGGFQETQYF. The CDR3, as DNA: TGTGCCAGCAGCGTTCAAGGGGGGGGCTTTCAAGAGACCCAGTACTTC.

This clone has a count of ten or more. The rearrangement links TRBV11-2 to TRBJ2-1, with TRBD2 matching over 8 bases. There are 15 residues in the CDR3. Germline CDR1 is SGHAT and CDR2 is FQNNGV. J lost 3 bases, V lost 2 bases, and 3 bases had no gene match. The CDR3: CASSLIAGGYNEQFF. The DNA for the CDR3 is TGTGCCAGCAGCTTAATCGCGGGAGGCTACAATGAGCAGTTCTTC. Full variable domain (missing parts from reference TRBV11-2 and TRBJ2-1): EAGVAQSPRYKIIEKRQSVAFWCNPISGHATLYWYQQILGQGPKLLIQFQNNGVVDDSQLPKDRFSAERLKGVDSTLKIQPAKLEDSAVYLCASSLIAGGYNEQFFGPGTRLTVL.

V gene TRBV6-6 combines with J gene TRBJ2-7; D gene ambiguous. V was clipped by 0 bases and J by 4 bases, with 7 bases between them. Per the germline V gene, CDR1 is MNHNY and CDR2 is SVGAGI (reference sequence). The CDR3 has 13 residues. As DNA, the CDR3 is TGTGCCAGCAGTTACTCGATCGGGTACGAGCAGTACTTC. Translation gives CASSYSIGYEQYF.

This clone was counted many times. V usage is TRBV12-3 or TRBV12-4 and J usage is TRBJ2-3, with 7 bases identical to TRBD2. The CDR3 covers 13 residues. V dropped 3 bases and J dropped 7; count of bases not matched to a gene: 4. The CDR3: CASSLGEGNTQYF. The CDR3 DNA reads as TGTGCCAGCAGTTTGGGGGAGGGAAATACGCAGTATTTT.

This clone was seen at least ten times. The chain links TRBV7-2 to TRBJ2-2, with D unresolved. This CDR3 is built from 14 residues. Trimming took 5 bases from V and 4 from J, leaving 11 bases between them. CDR1 is SGHTA and CDR2 is FQGNSA in the germline V gene. CDR3 coding DNA: TGTGCCAGCAGCCCCCGGGCGCTCACCGGGGAGCTGTTTTTT. As protein: CASSPRALTGELFF.

At least ten counts were recorded for this clone. The rearrangement joins TRBV7-8 to TRBJ1-4, with D unclear. This CDR3 contains 11 residues. The V gene lost 1 base and the J gene lost 14 bases, with 8 bases spanning the gap. Germline CDR1 and CDR2: SGHVS and FQNEAQ. CDR3 amino acids: CASSLDARLFF. For the CDR3, the DNA is TGTGCCAGCAGCTTAGACGCTCGTCTGTTTTTT.

This clone was observed many times. The chain is built from TRBV7-6 and TRBJ1-5, with D possibly TRBD1 on 6 matching bases. The ends were cut back, 5 bases at V and 7 bases at J, with 18 bases in the middle. The CDR3 is made up of 15 amino acids. Germline lookup yields CDR1 SGHVS and CDR2 FNYEAQ. CDR3 amino acids: CASSITGSLEQPQHF. The CDR3 nucleotides read TGTGCCAGCAGCATAACAGGGTCCCTGGAGCAGCCCCAGCATTTT.

Only a few counts were recorded for this clone. A much bigger clone sits one base away, suggesting this may be a read error. The genes are TRBV5-6 and TRBJ2-7; 7 positions match TRBD1. CDR1 is SGHDT and CDR2 is YYEEEE in the germline V gene. CDR3 length: 15 residues. The junction had 10 bases not matched to a gene; V was cut back by 5 bases and J by 2 bases. CDR3 sequence reads: CASSFRDRVPYEQYF. The CDR3 nucleotides read TGTGCCAGCAGTTTCCGGGACAGAGTTCCCTACGAGCAGTACTTC. The complete variable domain, with remaining parts taken from reference TRBV5-6 and TRBJ2-7, reads DAGVTQSPTHLIKTRGQQVTLRCSPKSGHDTVSWYQQALGQGPQFIFQYYEEEERQRGNFPDRFSGHQFPNYSSELNVNALLLGDSALYLCASSFRDRVPYEQYFGPGTRLTVT.

This clone came up many times. A read error may explain this, as a much larger clone is one base away. This chain connects TRBV19 to TRBJ2-5; D is perhaps TRBD1 (5 bases). With 3 bases removed from V and 5 bases from J, the gap between germline ends came to 13 bases. The CDR3 is made up of 14 amino acids. The V gene's germline CDR1 is LNHDA and CDR2 SQIVND (reference sequence). CDR3 region: CASSIQGSWETQYF. The DNA of the CDR3 is TGTGCCAGTAGTATCCAGGGCTCATGGGAGACCCAGTACTTC.

This clone appeared many times. The CDR3 DNA is TGTGCCAGCAGCACCCAAGCAGATACGCAGTATTTT. Translation: CASSTQADTQYF. The chain joins TRBV5-8 to TRBJ2-3, with D unresolved. Germline V gives CDR1 SGHTS, CDR2 YDEGEE. The CDR3 extends over 12 amino acids. V was trimmed by 4 bases and J by 4 bases, leaving 7 bases between them. Filled out from reference TRBV5-8 and TRBJ2-3, the complete variable domain reads EAGVTQSPTHLIKTRGQQATLRCSPISGHTSVYWYQQALGLGLQFLLWYDEGEERNRGNFPPRFSGRQFPNYSSELNVNALELEDSALYLCASSTQADTQYFGPGTRLTVL.

This clone was recorded many times. The genes are TRBV11-2 and TRBJ1-2; D remains unclear. Germline assignment: CDR1 SGHAT and CDR2 FQNNGV. The length of the CDR3 is 16 residues. Trimming cost V 0 bases and J 4 bases, with 15 bases left between them. Here the CDR3 DNA reads TGTGCCAGCAGCTTAGAGCCGGGCCTATTCGTCTATGGCTACACCTTC. Its protein product is CASSLEPGLFVYGYTF.

This clone showed up many times. Distinct nucleotide sequences in the sample also encode this CDR3. This chain connects TRBV19 to TRBJ2-7; D gene uncertain. CDR1 and CDR2 (germline): LNHDA, SQIVND (reference sequence). V was shortened by 8 bases and J by 2 bases, with 16 bases between the two germline ends. The CDR3 extends over 14 amino acids. The CDR3: CASSKTDATYEQYF. CDR3 coding DNA: TGTGCCAGTTCGAAGACGGATGCAACCTACGAGCAGTACTTC.

This clone appeared a few times. The chain is built from TRBV2 and TRBJ1-5; tentatively, D is TRBD1 (5 bases). This CDR3 contains 15 residues. Trimming removed 8 bases from V and 0 bases from J, with 14 bases in between. CDR1 is SNHLY and CDR2 is FYNNEI in the germline V gene. The CDR3 loop reads CASWGGVSSNQPQHF. CDR3 bases: TGTGCCAGCTGGGGCGGGGTTAGTAGCAATCAGCCCCAGCATTTT.

At least ten counts were recorded for this clone. The J gene is TRBJ2-7, the V gene TRBV11-2; D possibly corresponds to TRBD1 (5 bases). CDR1 is SGHAT and CDR2 is FQNNGV in the germline V gene. The length of the CDR3 is 15 residues. Trimming pared 0 bases from V and 0 bases from J, leaving 9 bases between. The CDR3 loop is CASSLEGVSSYEQYF. CDR3 sequence (DNA): TGTGCCAGCAGCTTAGAAGGGGTCAGCTCCTACGAGCAGTACTTC.

This clone came up many times. This rearrangement joins TRBV7-2 to TRBJ2-5, with D possibly being TRBD1 or TRBD2 (5 bases each). CDR3 length equals 14 residues. Germline V CDR1 and CDR2: SGHTA, FQGNSA. Trimming cost V 5 bases and J 5 bases, with 15 bases left between them. Written as DNA, the CDR3 is TGTGCCAGCAGCCCCTGGGGGTGGGGTGAGACCCAGTACTTC. Protein sequence: CASSPWGWGETQYF.